This entry describes one T cell receptor (beta chain). This sample is part of a study of blood T cell repertoires in COVID-19. About the study: The samples span acute and convalescent COVID-19 from the United States, Italy and Spain.

Sequencing used immunoSEQ multiplex PCR; TCRdb keeps in-frame clones, though not all of them. Of 50,000 to 65,000 clones listed, approximately 91% are singletons. The length of the CDR3 is 13 residues. Germline V gives CDR1 LNHDA, CDR2 SQIVND (reference sequence). Trimming shortened V by 4 bases and J by 1 base, and 7 bases separated the two germline ends. This TCR was recovered from a woman aged 55-75 years with active or convalescent COVID-19. What was sequenced was peripheral blood. This chain joins TRBV19 and TRBJ2-5, with D unresolved. The CDR3 here is CASSSWAQETQYF. CDR3 in DNA: TGTGCCAGTAGTAGTTGGGCCCAAGAGACCCAGTACTTC.